The clone carrying this TCR beta chain was picked up one time. No antigen is known for it. Authors of the study amplified TCR beta CDR3 regions from RNA transcripts. Researchers ran a first-round RT-PCR on the TCR CDR3 using the HTBI primer set. TCRdb itself ran the multiplex PCR reads through MiXCR, one entry per CDR3 protein. The sample yields under 300,000 distinct CDR3 sequences, roughly an eighth seen once. Together with thyroid ultrasound, orbital computed tomography, serum thyroxine and TRAb, clinical symptoms were used for diagnoses. The sample comes from a study of T cells in Graves' hyperthyroidism and ophthalmopathy. Study-level findings and limits: Most expanded thyroid clonotypes above 0.001 recurred in blood.

Sequenced input: blood. The TCR sequence derives from a woman between 35 and 50 years old with Graves' hyperthyroidism.

The CDR3 nucleotides are TGTGCCAGCAGCAAACCCGGACAGGGCCCCGGAGAGACCCAGTACTTC. Protein sequence: CASSKPGQGPGETQYF. The chain has TRBV12-3 or TRBV12-4 and TRBJ2-5, with 8 bases matching TRBD1. Trimming cost V 6 bases and J 4 bases; bases outside gene matches: 13. The CDR3 spans 16 residues.